These 30 T cell receptor beta chains were sequenced from one sample in a study of blood T cell repertoires in COVID-19. Sequencing used immunoSEQ multiplex PCR; TCRdb keeps in-frame clones, though not all of them. This sample has fewer than 350,000 clones, with roughly 85% found just once. Sequenced sample: PBMCs or T cells enriched from blood (not recorded which). The receptors stem from a man aged 30-40 years who had recovered from COVID-19.

The chain is built from TRBV9 and TRBJ1-3; D possibly corresponds to TRBD1 (5 bases). Trimming removed 3 bases from V and 3 bases from J, with 16 bases in between. This CDR3 comprises 16 residues. Germline CDR1 is SGDLS and CDR2 is YYNGEE. CDR3 nucleotide sequence: TGTGCCAGCAGCGAAATGCAGGGCCAGGTTGGAAACACCATATATTTT. Its protein product is CASSEMQGQVGNTIYF. Full variable domain (outside the CDR3, taken from reference TRBV9 and TRBJ1-3): DSGVTQTPKHLITATGQRVTLRCSPRSGDLSVYWYQQSLDQGLQFLIQYYNGEERAKGNILERFSAQQFPDLHSELNLSSLELGDSALYFCASSEMQGQVGNTIYFGEGSWLTVV.

The chain uses TRBV9 and TRBJ1-2, with D perhaps TRBD1 (5 bases). CDR1 SGDLS and CDR2 YYNGEE come from the germline V gene. V dropped 0 bases and J dropped 2 bases, with 20 bases sitting between them. The CDR3 runs 18 residues. Here the CDR3 reads CASSVDGKWGEGNYGYTF. CDR3 sequence (DNA): TGTGCCAGCAGCGTAGATGGAAAGTGGGGGGAGGGAAACTATGGCTACACCTTC.

This chain links TRBV7-2 with TRBJ1-1; TRBD1 aligns across 7 bases. The CDR3 is 16 amino acids. The V segment lost 3 bases and the J segment 1 base; nucleotides outside the gene matches: 8. In germline, CDR1 is SGHTA, CDR2 FQGNSA. This chain's CDR3 is CASSFSLRTGNTEAFF. The CDR3 DNA is TGTGCCAGCAGCTTCTCCCTCCGGACAGGGAACACTGAAGCTTTCTTT.

This clone appeared a few times. The CDR3 spells CASGTSGEGTQYF. The CDR3 DNA follows: TGTGCCAGCGGGACTAGCGGGGAGGGGACCCAGTACTTC. V is TRBV12-3 or TRBV12-4 and J is TRBJ2-5; 13 positions agree with TRBD2. This CDR3 has 13 amino acids. V dropped 8 bases and J dropped 7; count of bases not matched to a gene: 4.

This chain uses TRBV6-4 with TRBJ2-1; TRBD2 aligns across 8 bases. The CDR3 is made up of 14 amino acids. Germline values: CDR1 MRHNA, CDR2 SNTAGT. Trimming took 4 bases from V and 7 from J; bases not matched to a gene: 6. For the CDR3, the DNA is TGTGCCAGCAGTGCACCCGGGGGGGCGAATGAGCAGTTCTTC. This sequence encodes CASSAPGGANEQFF.

The V and J genes are TRBV6-4 and TRBJ2-3, with TRBD2 matching 11 bases. Germline CDR1 is MRHNA and CDR2 is SNTAGT. The CDR3 extends over 15 amino acids. The junction had 3 bases not matched to a gene; V was cut back by 5 bases and J by 2 bases. CDR3 sequence reads: CASSSTSGVTDTQYF. The CDR3 bases are TGTGCCAGCAGTTCGACTAGCGGGGTCACAGATACGCAGTATTTT.

The chain is built from TRBV9 and TRBJ2-3, with TRBD2 matching over 9 bases. Losses at the gene ends were 3 bases for V and 7 bases for J; bases not matched to a gene: 12. The CDR3 totals 16 residues. Germline assignment: CDR1 SGDLS and CDR2 YYNGEE. CDR3 in DNA: TGTGCCAGCAGCGCCCCGGGGCGGGGGGGCCAAAATACGCAGTATTTT. Residues: CASSAPGRGGQNTQYF. Combining the CDR3 with reference TRBV9 and TRBJ2-3 gives the whole variable domain DSGVTQTPKHLITATGQRVTLRCSPRSGDLSVYWYQQSLDQGLQFLIQYYNGEERAKGNILERFSAQQFPDLHSELNLSSLELGDSALYFCASSAPGRGGQNTQYFGPGTRLTVL.

V is TRBV5-8 and J is TRBJ1-5; the D gene is possibly TRBD1 (5 bases). V lost 1 base to trimming and J lost 3 bases, with 8 bases between them. Germline values: CDR1 SGHTS, CDR2 YDEGEE. This CDR3 has 14 residues. Written as DNA, the CDR3 is TGTGCCAGCAGCTTGAGACAGCTCAATCAGCCCCAGCATTTT. Its translation: CASSLRQLNQPQHF.

This clone turned up a few times. V and J are TRBV2 and TRBJ1-4; 9 nucleotides agree with TRBD1. Germline lookup yields CDR1 SNHLY and CDR2 FYNNEI. The CDR3 extends over 14 amino acids. The ends lost 7 bases at V and 6 bases at J; junction bases unmatched: 6. CDR3 loop: CASNKQGADEKLFF. In DNA form, the CDR3 reads TGTGCCAGCAATAAACAGGGGGCGGATGAAAAACTGTTTTTT.

A word on this clone: The sample carries other DNA sequences with the same CDR3. CDR3 sequence reads: CASSLKGVNTEAFF. CDR3 coding DNA: TGTGCCAGCAGCCTCAAGGGGGTGAACACTGAAGCTTTCTTT. The rearrangement joins TRBV5-4 to TRBJ1-1; the D gene is possibly TRBD1 (6 bases). The CDR3 consists of 14 residues. Looked up from germline, CDR1 is SGHNT and CDR2 is YYREEE (reference sequence). Trimming took off 4 bases at V and 0 bases at J, with 10 bases between the two ends. The variable domain in full, with the rest retrieved from reference TRBV5-4 and TRBJ1-1, is ETGVTQSPTHLIKTRGQQVTLRCSSQSGHNTVSWYQQALGQGPQFIFQYYREEENGRGNFPPRFSGLQFPNYSSELNVNALELDDSALYLCASSLKGVNTEAFFGQGTRLTVV.

V and J are TRBV7-2 and TRBJ1-6; 10 bases are shared with TRBD1. V lost 4 bases and J lost 2; bases outside the gene matches: 5. Germline lookup yields CDR1 SGHTA and CDR2 FQGNSA. The CDR3 runs 17 residues. The CDR3 protein is CASSSGTGVPYNSPLHF. The DNA for the CDR3 is TGTGCCAGCAGCTCCGGGACAGGGGTCCCCTATAATTCACCCCTCCACTTT.

CDR3 amino acids: CASSKALLGEPRPEQYF. DNA for the CDR3: TGTGCCAGCAGCAAAGCGCTTTTGGGCGAACCACGTCCCGAGCAGTACTTC. This chain connects TRBV21-1 to TRBJ2-7; TRBD1 reflects the table's D call only, with no check against the DNA. TRBV21-1 is designated a pseudogene. The CDR3 is made up of 17 amino acids.

The rearrangement joins TRBV29-1 to TRBJ1-5; D may be TRBD1 (6 bases). Between the trimmed V and J ends, which lost 7 bases and 5 bases, there was a span of 15 bases. The CDR3 extends over 13 amino acids. The germline gives CDR1 SQVTM, CDR2 ANQGSEA. CDR3 bases: TGCAGCGCCGGAAGGGGGGGGGATCAGCCCCAGCATTTT. Translating gives CSAGRGGDQPQHF.

The chain employs TRBV5-1 and TRBJ2-2; D might be TRBD1 (6 bases). The germline CDR1 and CDR2 sequences are SGHRS and YFSETQ. The CDR3 loop spans 17 amino acids. V lost 0 bases and J lost 1, with 13 bases in between. This chain's CDR3 is CASSLGTGLGNTGELFF. CDR3 sequence (DNA): TGCGCCAGCAGCTTGGGAACAGGGTTGGGGAACACCGGGGAGCTGTTTTTT.

The chain couples TRBV13 to TRBJ2-5; a weak D match, TRBD2 (7 bases). Per the germline V gene, CDR1 is PRHDT and CDR2 is FYEKMQ (reference sequence). The germline V and J ends were trimmed by 1 base and 5 bases, with 8 bases remaining between them. This CDR3 is 13 amino acids long. This chain's CDR3 is CASSLAGGETQYF. DNA for the CDR3: TGTGCCAGCAGCTTAGCGGGGGGCGAGACCCAGTACTTC.

The chain recombines TRBV5-1 with TRBJ1-5; TRBD1 agrees at 9 bases. CDR1 is SGHRS and CDR2 is YFSETQ in the germline V gene. The CDR3 sequence is 19 residues long. The trim removed 1 base at V and 0 bases at J, leaving 11 bases unmatched. CDR3 amino acids: CASSLKPGQGLRSNQPQHF. In DNA, the CDR3 is TGCGCCAGCAGCTTGAAACCGGGACAGGGATTACGTAGCAATCAGCCCCAGCATTTT. The variable domain in full, completed from reference TRBV5-1 and TRBJ1-5, reads KAGVTQTPRYLIKTRGQQVTLSCSPISGHRSVSWYQQTPGQGLQFLFEYFSETQRNKGNFPGRFSGRQFSNSRSEMNVSTLELGDSALYLCASSLKPGQGLRSNQPQHFGDGTRLSIL.

A remark on this clone: The same CDR3 is also encoded by other DNA sequences in this sample. V and J are TRBV9 and TRBJ1-1, with D unresolved. Trimming took off 1 base at V and 1 base at J, with 11 bases between the two ends. CDR1 SGDLS and CDR2 YYNGEE come from the germline V gene. There are 15 residues in the CDR3. This CDR3 reads CASSVSGQPNTEAFF. As DNA, the CDR3 is TGTGCCAGCAGCGTAAGTGGGCAGCCGAACACTGAAGCTTTCTTT.

This rearrangement joins TRBV3-1 (or the pseudogene TRBV3-2) to TRBJ1-1; D not certain. The V gene lost 0 bases and the J gene lost 5 bases, with 13 bases spanning the gap. The CDR3 runs to 15 residues. Germline V CDR1 and CDR2: LGHDT, YNNKEL (reference sequence). The CDR3 coding sequence is TGTGCCAGCAGCCAAGATCCCCCGGGAGGAACTGAAGCTTTCTTT. Its translation: CASSQDPPGGTEAFF.

Remarks on this clone: Other DNA sequences in this specimen translate into the identical CDR3. The chain is built from TRBV2 and TRBJ2-7; D remains unclear. The CDR3 runs to 13 residues. CDR1 and CDR2 (germline): SNHLY, FYNNEI. Trimming stripped 4 bases from V and 2 bases from J, with 9 bases between. CDR3 sequence (DNA): TGTGCCAGCAGTGTACGAGGAGCCTACGAGCAGTACTTC. Its protein is CASSVRGAYEQYF.

V gene TRBV5-1 combines with J gene TRBJ1-5; 7 bases are a match to TRBD1. Germline CDR1 SGHRS, CDR2 YFSETQ. Trimming at V came to 7 bases and at J to 2 bases, leaving 9 bases not matched to a gene. This CDR3 region has 15 residues. The CDR3 DNA is TGCGCCAGCGTGCAACTCGACAGGGGCAATCAGCCCCAGCATTTT. Amino acid sequence: CASVQLDRGNQPQHF.

The chain's CDR3 is CASSYSGTGDYGYTF. The DNA for the CDR3 is TGTGCCAGCAGTTACTCCGGGACAGGGGACTATGGCTACACCTTC. The chain recombines TRBV6-5 with TRBJ1-2; 10 bases align to TRBD1. CDR3 length equals 15 residues. CDR1 MNHEY and CDR2 SVGAGI come from the germline V gene. Trimming took 0 bases from V and 3 from J; bases not matched to a gene: 1.

The chain recombines TRBV24-1 with TRBJ2-3, with D tentatively TRBD2 (6 bases). Germline loops: CDR1 KGHDR, CDR2 SFDVKD. The CDR3 totals 15 residues. V gave up 3 bases and J gave up 5 bases, with 14 bases separating them. CDR3 region: CATSDVGRGGDTQYF. CDR3 DNA: TGTGCCACCAGTGATGTAGGGCGGGGAGGAGATACGCAGTATTTT.

The genes are TRBV24-1 and TRBJ2-1; TRBD2 agrees at 8 bases. CDR3 length equals 15 residues. Germline lookup yields CDR1 KGHDR and CDR2 SFDVKD. Trimming took 1 base from V and 8 from J; bases not matched to a gene: 6. DNA for the CDR3: TGTGCCACCAGTGATTTAGGGACTAGTCGATATGAGCAGTTCTTC. As protein: CATSDLGTSRYEQFF.

The V and J genes are TRBV6-6 and TRBJ1-1; D is perhaps TRBD1 (5 bases). Trimming pared 4 bases from V and 1 base from J, leaving 10 bases between. CDR1 is MNHNY and CDR2 is SVGAGI in the germline V gene (reference sequence). The CDR3 covers 14 residues. CDR3 loop: CASSLLGGNTEAFF. CDR3 DNA sequence: TGTGCCAGCAGTTTGTTGGGGGGGAACACTGAAGCTTTCTTT.

This clone was observed once. CDR3 in amino acids: CASSPRGTGTQYF. The CDR3 nucleotides read TGTGCCAGCTCACCCCGGGGGACCGGGACCCAGTACTTC. V usage is TRBV18 and J usage is TRBJ2-5; D might be TRBD2 (6 bases). Germline lookup yields CDR1 KGHSH and CDR2 LQKENI. V shed 3 bases and J shed 7 bases, with 12 bases lying between them. The CDR3 has 13 amino acids.

The chain carries TRBV5-4 and TRBJ2-5; 7 nucleotides agree with TRBD1. Trimming at V came to 2 bases and at J to 7 bases, leaving 5 bases not matched to a gene. From germline, CDR1 is SGHNT and CDR2 YYREEE (reference sequence). This CDR3 region has 13 residues. The CDR3 protein is CASSFGTDWTQYF. In DNA form, the CDR3 reads TGTGCCAGCAGCTTCGGGACAGATTGGACCCAGTACTTC.

The gene calls are TRBV5-1 and TRBJ2-1; D possibly corresponds to TRBD2 (5 bases). Germline values: CDR1 SGHRS, CDR2 YFSETQ. Trimming took off 7 bases at V and 10 bases at J, with 18 bases between the two ends. This CDR3 is 13 amino acids long. This CDR3 is CASCTESGLEQFF. Here the CDR3 DNA reads TGCGCCAGCTGTACCGAATCCGGACTGGAGCAGTTCTTC.

CDR3: CASSFSQGDTEAFF. The CDR3 DNA sequence: TGCGCCAGCAGCTTTTCACAGGGGGATACTGAAGCTTTCTTT. The genes are TRBV5-1 and TRBJ1-1, with TRBD1 identical over 8 bases. Trimming at V came to 2 bases and at J to 5 bases, leaving 5 bases not matched to a gene. Germline CDR1 is SGHRS and CDR2 is YFSETQ. The CDR3 spans 14 residues.

This clone was recorded a few times. V is TRBV6-2 or TRBV6-3 and J is TRBJ2-5, with TRBD1 identical over 8 bases. The CDR3 runs to 14 residues. CDR1 and CDR2 (germline): MNHEY, SVGEGT. V trimming: 6 bases; J trimming: 4 bases; junction bases outside the gene matches: 7. CDR3 residues: CASSRRTGGETQYF. CDR3 sequence (DNA): TGTGCCAGCAGCCGCCGAACAGGGGGAGAGACCCAGTACTTC.

This clone was counted a single time. The J gene is TRBJ2-3, the V gene TRBV5-5, with 8 bases fitting TRBD1. The CDR3 sequence is 13 residues long. Germline V gene lookup returns CDR1 SGHKS and CDR2 YYEKEE (reference sequence). Germline trimming cut 5 bases from V and 6 bases from J; bases unmatched to any gene: 5. CDR3 nucleotide sequence: TGTGCCAGCAGTAAGGACAGGGAGGATACGCAGTATTTT. Amino acids: CASSKDREDTQYF.